This T cell receptor beta chain was observed in a study of regulatory T cells in long-lasting Graves disease. The sample's time point: persistent/refractory GD, antithyroid drugs over 5 years with positive TRAb. The authors made the TCR library using RNA they extracted from PBMCs. It was by American Thyroid Association guidelines that Graves' disease was diagnosed. The CDR3 is 15 amino acids. The V and J ends lost 4 bases and 4 bases, in that order; junction bases with no gene match: 7. The germline gives CDR1 SNHLY, CDR2 FYNNEI. This clonotype was seen more than once but under ten times. Arm-PCR with iRepertoire HTBI primers amplified the CDR3 regions for these TCR beta libraries. TCRdb processed the multiplex PCR reads anew with MiXCR; each CDR3 protein has one entry. The sample consists of 650,000 to 700,000 distinct CDR3 sequences, approximately 29% of them appearing once.

The J gene is TRBJ2-5, the V gene TRBV2, with 9 bases matching TRBD2. Sample: peripheral blood mononuclear cells (PBMCs), taken when the disease was refractory, from a patient treated with antithyroid drugs. The receptor's source is a female donor with Graves disease. CDR3 sequence: CASSASVRGGETQYF. In DNA, the CDR3 is TGTGCCAGCAGTGCTTCGGTGCGGGGGGGAGAGACCCAGTACTTC.